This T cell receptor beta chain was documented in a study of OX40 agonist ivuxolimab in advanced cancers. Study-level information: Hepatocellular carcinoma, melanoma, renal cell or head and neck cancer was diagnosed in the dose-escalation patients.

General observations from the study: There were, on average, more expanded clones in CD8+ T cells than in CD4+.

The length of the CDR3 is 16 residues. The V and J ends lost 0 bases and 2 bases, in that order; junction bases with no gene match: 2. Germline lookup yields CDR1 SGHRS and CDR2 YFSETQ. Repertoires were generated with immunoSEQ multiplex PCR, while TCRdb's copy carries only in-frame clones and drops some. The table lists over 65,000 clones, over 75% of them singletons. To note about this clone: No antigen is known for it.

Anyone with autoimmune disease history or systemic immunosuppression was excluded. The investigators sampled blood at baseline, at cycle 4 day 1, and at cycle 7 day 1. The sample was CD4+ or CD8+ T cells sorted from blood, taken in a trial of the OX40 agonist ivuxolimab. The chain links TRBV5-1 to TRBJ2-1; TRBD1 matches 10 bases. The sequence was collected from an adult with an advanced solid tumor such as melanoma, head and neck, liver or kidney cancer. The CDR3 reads CASSLEGTGAYNEQFF. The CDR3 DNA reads TGCGCCAGCAGCTTGGAGGGGACAGGGGCCTACAATGAGCAGTTCTTC.